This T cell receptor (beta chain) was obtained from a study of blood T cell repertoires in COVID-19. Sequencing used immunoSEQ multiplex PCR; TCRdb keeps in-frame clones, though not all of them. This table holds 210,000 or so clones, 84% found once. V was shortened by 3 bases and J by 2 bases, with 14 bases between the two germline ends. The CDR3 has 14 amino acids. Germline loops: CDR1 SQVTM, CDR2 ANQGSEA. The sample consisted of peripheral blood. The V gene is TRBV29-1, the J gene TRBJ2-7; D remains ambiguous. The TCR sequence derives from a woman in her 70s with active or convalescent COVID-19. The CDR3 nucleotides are TGCAGCGTTGATAGATCGGCTAGAACCTACGAGCAGTACTTC. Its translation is CSVDRSARTYEQYF.